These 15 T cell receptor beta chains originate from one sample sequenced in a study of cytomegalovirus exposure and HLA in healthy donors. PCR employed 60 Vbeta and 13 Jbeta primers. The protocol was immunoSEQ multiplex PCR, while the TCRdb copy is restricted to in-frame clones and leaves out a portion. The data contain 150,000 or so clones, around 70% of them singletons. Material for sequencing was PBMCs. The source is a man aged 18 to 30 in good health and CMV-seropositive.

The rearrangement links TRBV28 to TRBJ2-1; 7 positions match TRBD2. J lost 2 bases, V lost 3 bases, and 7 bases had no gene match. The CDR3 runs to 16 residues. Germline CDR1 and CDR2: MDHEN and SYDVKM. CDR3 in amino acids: CASSFVGRITYNEQFF. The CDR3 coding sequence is TGTGCCAGCAGTTTTGTCGGGAGGATCACCTACAATGAGCAGTTCTTC. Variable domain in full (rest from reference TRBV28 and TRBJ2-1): DVKVTQSSRYLVKRTGEKVFLECVQDMDHENMFWYRQDPGLGLRLIYFSYDVKMKEKGDIPEGYSVSREKKERFSLILESASTNQTSMYLCASSFVGRITYNEQFFGPGTRLTVL.

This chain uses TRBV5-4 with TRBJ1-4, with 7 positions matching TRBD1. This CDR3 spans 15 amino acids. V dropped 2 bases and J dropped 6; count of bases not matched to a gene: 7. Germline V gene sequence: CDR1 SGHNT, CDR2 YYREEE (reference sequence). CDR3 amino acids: CASSFRQGGDEKLFF. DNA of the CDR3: TGTGCCAGCAGCTTTCGACAGGGTGGTGATGAAAAACTGTTTTTT. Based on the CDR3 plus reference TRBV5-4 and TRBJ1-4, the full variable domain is ETGVTQSPTHLIKTRGQQVTLRCSSQSGHNTVSWYQQALGQGPQFIFQYYREEENGRGNFPPRFSGLQFPNYSSELNVNALELDDSALYLCASSFRQGGDEKLFFGSGTQLSVL.

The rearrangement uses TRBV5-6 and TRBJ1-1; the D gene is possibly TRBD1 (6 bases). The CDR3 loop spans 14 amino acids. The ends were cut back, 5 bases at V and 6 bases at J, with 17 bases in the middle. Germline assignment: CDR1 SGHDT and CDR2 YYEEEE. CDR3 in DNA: TGTGCCAGCAGAGCAGGGGTGATTACGGCTGAAGCTTTCTTT. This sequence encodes CASRAGVITAEAFF.

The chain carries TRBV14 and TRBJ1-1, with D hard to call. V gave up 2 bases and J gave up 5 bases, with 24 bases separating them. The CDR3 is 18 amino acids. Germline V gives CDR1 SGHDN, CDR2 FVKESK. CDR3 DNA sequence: TGTGCCAGCAGCCAAATGTGGGGAGGACGCAGACCCATTACTGAAGCTTTCTTT. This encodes CASSQMWGGRRPITEAFF. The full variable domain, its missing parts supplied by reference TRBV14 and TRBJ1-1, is EAGVTQFPSHSVIEKGQTVTLRCDPISGHDNLYWYRRVMGKEIKFLLHFVKESKQDESGMPNNRFLAERTGGTYSTLKVQPAELEDSGVYFCASSQMWGGRRPITEAFFGQGTRLTVV.

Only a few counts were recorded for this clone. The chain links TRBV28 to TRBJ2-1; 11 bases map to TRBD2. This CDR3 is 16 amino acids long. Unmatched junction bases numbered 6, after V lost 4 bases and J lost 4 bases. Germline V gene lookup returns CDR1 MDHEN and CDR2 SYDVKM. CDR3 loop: CASSSSSGGSYNEQFF. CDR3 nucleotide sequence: TGTGCCAGCAGTTCGTCTAGCGGGGGGTCTTACAATGAGCAGTTCTTC.

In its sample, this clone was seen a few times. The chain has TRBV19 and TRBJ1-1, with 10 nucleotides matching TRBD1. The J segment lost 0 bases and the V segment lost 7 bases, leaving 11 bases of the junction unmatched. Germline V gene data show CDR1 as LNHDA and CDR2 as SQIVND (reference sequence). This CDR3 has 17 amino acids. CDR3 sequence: CASIEEDRGWLNTEAFF. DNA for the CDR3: TGTGCCAGTATCGAGGAGGACAGGGGGTGGCTGAACACTGAAGCTTTCTTT.

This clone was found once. CDR3 residues: CASSPRTEVNTEAFF. The CDR3 DNA follows: TGTGCCAGTAGTCCCAGGACAGAAGTGAACACTGAAGCTTTCTTT. The V gene is TRBV19, the J gene TRBJ1-1; D is perhaps TRBD1 (6 bases). CDR3 length: 15 residues. Germline V gene lookup returns CDR1 LNHDA and CDR2 SQIVND (reference sequence). Trimming removed 5 bases from V and 0 bases from J, with 13 bases in between.

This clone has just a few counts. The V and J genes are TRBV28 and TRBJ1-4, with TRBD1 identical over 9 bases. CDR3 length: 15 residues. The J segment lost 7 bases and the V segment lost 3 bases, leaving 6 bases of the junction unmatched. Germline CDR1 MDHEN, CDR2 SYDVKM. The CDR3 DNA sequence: TGTGCCAGCAGTTTCCCCACAGGGGGCAGTGAAAAACTGTTTTTT. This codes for CASSFPTGGSEKLFF.

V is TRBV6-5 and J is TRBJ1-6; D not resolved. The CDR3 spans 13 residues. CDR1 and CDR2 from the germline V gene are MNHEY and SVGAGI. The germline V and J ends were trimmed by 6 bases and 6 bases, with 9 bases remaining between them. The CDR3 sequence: CASRQTVNSPLHF. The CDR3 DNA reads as TGTGCCAGCAGACAGACGGTTAATTCACCCCTCCACTTT.

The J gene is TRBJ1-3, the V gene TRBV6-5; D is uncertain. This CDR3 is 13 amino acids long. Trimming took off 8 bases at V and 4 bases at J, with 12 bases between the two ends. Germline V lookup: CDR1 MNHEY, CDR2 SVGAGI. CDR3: CASAERVGNTIYF. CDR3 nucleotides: TGTGCCAGCGCAGAGAGGGTAGGAAACACCATATATTTT.

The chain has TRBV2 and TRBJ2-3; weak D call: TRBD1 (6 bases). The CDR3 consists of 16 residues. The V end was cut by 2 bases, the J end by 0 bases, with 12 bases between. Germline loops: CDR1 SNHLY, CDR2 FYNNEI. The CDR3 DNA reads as TGTGCCAGCAGTGAATCGCGAGACAGGAGCACAGATACGCAGTATTTT. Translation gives CASSESRDRSTDTQYF.

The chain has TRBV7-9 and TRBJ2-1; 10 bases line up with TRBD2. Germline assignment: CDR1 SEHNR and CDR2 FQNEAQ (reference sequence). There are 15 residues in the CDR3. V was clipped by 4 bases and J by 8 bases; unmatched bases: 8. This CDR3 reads CASSSPSGGNDEQFF. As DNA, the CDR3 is TGTGCCAGCAGCTCCCCTAGCGGGGGAAATGATGAGCAGTTCTTC.

This chain's CDR3 is CAWSVQETQYF. The CDR3 nucleotides are TGTGCCTGGAGCGTACAAGAGACCCAGTACTTC. V is TRBV6-6 and J is TRBJ2-5; D remains unclear. Trimming took off 11 bases at V and 2 bases at J, with 9 bases between the two ends. Germline CDR1 is MNHNY and CDR2 is SVGAGI (reference sequence). The CDR3 loop spans 11 amino acids.

CDR3 bases: TGCGCCAGCAGCCGAGGTGGAGTGAACACTGAAGCTTTCTTT. Its translation is CASSRGGVNTEAFF. The chain has TRBV4-1 and TRBJ1-1; no definite D call. The germline gives CDR1 MGHRA, CDR2 YSYEKL. Trimming pared 4 bases from V and 0 bases from J, leaving 9 bases between. The CDR3 runs to 14 residues.

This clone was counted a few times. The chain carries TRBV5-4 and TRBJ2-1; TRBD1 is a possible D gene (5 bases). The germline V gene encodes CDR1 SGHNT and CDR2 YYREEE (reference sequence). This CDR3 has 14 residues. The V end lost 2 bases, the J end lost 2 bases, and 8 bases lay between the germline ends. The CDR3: CASSLGDAYNEQFF. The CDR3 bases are TGTGCCAGCAGCTTAGGGGATGCCTACAATGAGCAGTTCTTC. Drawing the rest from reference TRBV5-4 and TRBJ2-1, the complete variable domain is ETGVTQSPTHLIKTRGQQVTLRCSSQSGHNTVSWYQQALGQGPQFIFQYYREEENGRGNFPPRFSGLQFPNYSSELNVNALELDDSALYLCASSLGDAYNEQFFGPGTRLTVL.